This TCR beta chain was recovered during a study of T cell changes during pregnancy in multiple sclerosis. The V end lost 6 bases, the J end lost 1 base, and 16 bases lay between the germline ends. The CDR3 is 16 residues long. The germline gives CDR1 MNHNY, CDR2 SVGAGI (reference sequence). TCRdb's copy holds only in-frame clones and misses some; the assay was immunoSEQ multiplex PCR. The data show about 52,000 clones, with about 92% seen just once and around 0.73% held by the top ten. The TCR comes from a female donor with multiple sclerosis, enrolled in a pregnancy study. This specimen was CD4+ T cells from peripheral blood mononuclear cells, taken in the third trimester of pregnancy. The chain uses TRBV6-6 and TRBJ1-3; a possible D gene is TRBD1 (5 bases). CDR3 protein: CASRPPGLQSGNTIYF. The CDR3 region has the DNA TGTGCCAGCAGACCCCCGGGACTCCAATCTGGAAACACCATATATTTT.